The next 20 T cell receptor beta chains were all read from a single sample in a study of cytomegalovirus exposure and HLA in healthy donors. Amplification used 60 Vbeta primers and 13 Jbeta primers. This table comes from immunoSEQ multiplex PCR, and its TCRdb copy is limited to in-frame clones, with some not included. This sample has some 130,000 clones, with approximately 64% found just once. Material: PBMCs. The source of these receptors is a woman aged 40 to 55 in good health and CMV-seronegative.

The gene calls are TRBV7-9 and TRBJ1-2; 12 bases are a match to TRBD1. The CDR3 extends over 19 amino acids. Germline CDR1 reads SEHNR; CDR2 reads FQNEAQ (reference sequence). The V gene end was trimmed by 2 bases and the J gene end by 2 bases; junction bases not matched to a gene: 12. The DNA for the CDR3 is TGTGCCAGCAGCTTACCCCCTGGGACAGGGGGCCGGGGAAACTATGGCTACACCTTC. Its protein is CASSLPPGTGGRGNYGYTF.

The J gene is TRBJ1-3, the V gene TRBV5-4, with 8 bases matching TRBD1. With V trimmed by 0 bases and J by 4 bases, 9 bases remained unmatched. Germline lookup yields CDR1 SGHNT and CDR2 YYREEE (reference sequence). The CDR3 totals 17 residues. The chain's CDR3 is CASSLGGTGMEGNTIYF. CDR3 nucleotides: TGTGCCAGCAGCTTGGGGGGGACAGGAATGGAGGGAAACACCATATATTTT.

The chain joins TRBV6-6 to TRBJ2-1; TRBD1 might be the D (6 bases). Trimming took 5 bases from V and 2 from J, leaving 10 bases between them. CDR1 MNHNY and CDR2 SVGAGI come from the germline V gene (reference sequence). This CDR3 region has 14 residues. This chain's CDR3 is CASSTGSTYNEQFF. For the CDR3, the DNA is TGTGCCAGCAGTACAGGGAGCACCTACAATGAGCAGTTCTTC.

The rearrangement uses TRBV2 and TRBJ2-7; the D is unclear. CDR1 SNHLY and CDR2 FYNNEI come from the germline V gene. This CDR3 contains 11 residues. Trimming pared 7 bases from V and 2 bases from J, leaving 6 bases between. CDR3 protein: CASMQAYEQYF. The CDR3, as DNA: TGTGCCAGCATGCAGGCCTACGAGCAGTACTTC.

The chain links TRBV9 to TRBJ1-5, with 9 bases aligning to TRBD1. Germline assignment: CDR1 SGDLS and CDR2 YYNGEE. The CDR3 runs 16 residues. V lost 3 bases, J lost 3 bases, and 7 bases stayed unmatched. The CDR3 reads CASSAGTGMLNQPQHF. The CDR3 nucleotides read TGTGCCAGCAGCGCCGGGACAGGGATGCTCAATCAGCCCCAGCATTTT.

J is TRBJ1-4 and V is TRBV7-9; 8 bases line up with TRBD1. This CDR3 region has 14 residues. Germline trimming cut 6 bases from V and 6 bases from J; bases unmatched to any gene: 6. Looked up from germline, CDR1 is SEHNR and CDR2 is FQNEAQ (reference sequence). CDR3 region: CASRRSDRDEKLFF. CDR3 bases: TGTGCCAGCAGACGCTCGGACAGGGATGAAAAACTGTTTTTT.

The genes are TRBV7-2 and TRBJ1-2, with D hard to call. Trimming took off 3 bases at V and 0 bases at J, with 8 bases between the two ends. This CDR3 region has 14 residues. Germline assignment: CDR1 SGHTA and CDR2 FQGNSA. The CDR3 nucleotides are TGTGCCAGCAGCTTGGACGGGGCTAACTATGGCTACACCTTC. Translated: CASSLDGANYGYTF. The whole variable domain, remainder taken from reference TRBV7-2 and TRBJ1-2, is GAGVSQSPSNKVTEKGKDVELRCDPISGHTALYWYRQSLGQGLEFLIYFQGNSAPDKSGLPSDRFSAERTGGSVSTLTIQRTQQEDSAVYLCASSLDGANYGYTFGSGTRLTVV.

This clone was counted only a few times. One junction end disagrees with the germline gene, perhaps due to a read error. The chain couples TRBV30 to TRBJ2-7; D perhaps matches TRBD2 (6 bases). The length of the CDR3 is 12 residues. The germline CDR1 and CDR2 sequences are GTSNPN and SVGIG (reference sequence). The CDR3 protein is CAWSAQWRAFGF. In DNA, the CDR3 is TGTGCCTGGAGCGCCCAATGGAGGGCTTTTGGGTTC.

J is TRBJ2-1 and V is TRBV28; 10 bases map to TRBD1. CDR3 length: 15 amino acids. Germline assignment: CDR1 MDHEN and CDR2 SYDVKM. Trimming cost V 6 bases and J 4 bases; bases outside gene matches: 6. The CDR3 DNA follows: TGTGCCAGCAGAACTCCGGGACAGGGGTACAATGAGCAGTTCTTC. Encoded protein: CASRTPGQGYNEQFF.

The V and J genes are TRBV12-5 and TRBJ2-7, with 9 bases aligning to TRBD2. Germline V gives CDR1 LGHNT, CDR2 FRNRAP. The trim removed 7 bases at V and 7 bases at J, leaving 11 bases unmatched. The CDR3 covers 14 residues. The CDR3 reads CASALRGAGGEQYF. CDR3 in DNA: TGTGCTAGTGCCCTCCGGGGTGCGGGGGGGGAGCAGTACTTC.

The genes are TRBV4-2 and TRBJ2-7; D gene unclear. Trimming removed 8 bases at V and 3 bases at J, with 17 bases between. Germline CDR1 is LGHNA and CDR2 is YNFKEQ. This CDR3 has 14 residues. The CDR3 bases are TGTGCCAGCGCCCCCCATGGAGAGATCTACGAGCAGTACTTC. This gives the protein CASAPHGEIYEQYF.

In this sample, this clone turned up a few times. The chain is built from TRBV6-5 and TRBJ2-6; 7 nucleotides align to TRBD1. Germline-derived CDR1 and CDR2 are MNHEY and SVGAGI. Losses at the gene ends were 4 bases for V and 2 bases for J; bases not matched to a gene: 2. CDR3 length: 15 amino acids. CDR3 sequence (DNA): TGTGCCAGCAGTTCTACAGGGGCTGGGGCCAACGTCCTGACTTTC. Protein product: CASSSTGAGANVLTF.

V gene TRBV10-3 combines with J gene TRBJ1-1, with 7 nucleotides matching TRBD1. This CDR3 is 13 amino acids long. The V gene's germline CDR1 is ENHRY and CDR2 SYGVKD. The J segment lost 0 bases and the V segment lost 6 bases, leaving 1 base of the junction unmatched. CDR3 sequence: CAIRQGVNTEAFF. The DNA for the CDR3 is TGTGCCATCAGGCAGGGGGTGAACACTGAAGCTTTCTTT.

The chain couples TRBV5-1 to TRBJ1-1; 10 positions match TRBD1. The germline V gene has CDR1 SGHRS and CDR2 YFSETQ. This CDR3 contains 15 residues. V trimming: 4 bases; J trimming: 5 bases; junction bases outside the gene matches: 8. The CDR3 DNA reads TGCGCCAGCAGCCAGCTGACAGGGGGCAATACTGAAGCTTTCTTT. This encodes CASSQLTGGNTEAFF. Drawing the rest from reference TRBV5-1 and TRBJ1-1, the complete variable domain is KAGVTQTPRYLIKTRGQQVTLSCSPISGHRSVSWYQQTPGQGLQFLFEYFSETQRNKGNFPGRFSGRQFSNSRSEMNVSTLELGDSALYLCASSQLTGGNTEAFFGQGTRLTVV.

V gene TRBV5-8 combines with J gene TRBJ2-7, with a possible D match to TRBD1 (6 bases). CDR1 is SGHTS, CDR2 YDEGEE, per germline. V was pared by 7 bases and J by 2 bases, with 22 bases between. The CDR3 consists of 16 residues. This CDR3 reads CASLRGVTRAPYEQYF. In DNA form, the CDR3 reads TGTGCCAGCCTCAGGGGCGTAACCCGAGCACCCTACGAGCAGTACTTC.

This clone has more than one count but fewer than ten. V is TRBV19 and J is TRBJ2-7; D is perhaps TRBD2 (5 bases). The germline CDR1 and CDR2 sequences are LNHDA and SQIVND (reference sequence). The CDR3 is 15 amino acids. The V end was cut by 7 bases, the J end by 3 bases, with 19 bases between. CDR3 sequence reads: CASTENGVGVYEQYF. In DNA, the CDR3 is TGTGCCAGTACCGAGAACGGGGTAGGCGTCTACGAGCAGTACTTC.

The chain combines TRBV25-1 with TRBJ2-6, with 9 bases fitting TRBD1. This CDR3 has 17 amino acids. Per germline, CDR1 MGHDK and CDR2 SYGVNS. Trimming at V came to 8 bases and at J to 2 bases, leaving 10 bases not matched to a gene. As DNA, the CDR3 is TGTGCCAGCGGGCGGGGGACAGGGTATGCTGGGGCCAACGTCCTGACTTTC. Its translation: CASGRGTGYAGANVLTF.

This clone was recorded only once. This chain uses TRBV5-1 with TRBJ2-6; D is possibly TRBD2 (5 bases). CDR1 is SGHRS, CDR2 YFSETQ, per germline. The CDR3 totals 15 residues. V was pared by 4 bases and J by 0 bases, with 8 bases between. This chain's CDR3 is CASSPGISGANVLTF. The CDR3 bases are TGCGCCAGCAGCCCGGGGATCTCTGGGGCCAACGTCCTGACTTTC. The full variable domain, with the rest looked up from reference TRBV5-1 and TRBJ2-6, is KAGVTQTPRYLIKTRGQQVTLSCSPISGHRSVSWYQQTPGQGLQFLFEYFSETQRNKGNFPGRFSGRQFSNSRSEMNVSTLELGDSALYLCASSPGISGANVLTFGAGSRLTVL.

This chain uses TRBV7-9 with TRBJ2-2; D gene ambiguous. CDR1 and CDR2 from the germline V gene are SEHNR and FQNEAQ (reference sequence). The CDR3 extends over 13 amino acids. The V gene lost 1 base and the J gene lost 4 bases, with 4 bases spanning the gap. The CDR3 nucleotides read TGTGCCAGCAGCTTAGGGGCCACCGGGGAGCTGTTTTTT. Translating gives CASSLGATGELFF.

V usage is TRBV4-1 and J usage is TRBJ1-1, with 7 bases matching TRBD1. Germline V gene lookup returns CDR1 MGHRA and CDR2 YSYEKL. The ends lost 3 bases at V and 3 bases at J; junction bases unmatched: 1. This CDR3 comprises 13 residues. CDR3 region: CASSQGTDTEAFF. In nucleotides, the CDR3 is TGCGCCAGCAGCCAGGGGACAGACACTGAAGCTTTCTTT.